This T cell receptor beta chain was profiled in a study of blood T cell repertoires in COVID-19. Overall study context: The samples span acute and convalescent COVID-19 from the United States, Italy and Spain. From T cells, B-cell-depleted T cells, or PBMCs came the material, which was cDNA or gDNA.

This CDR3 comprises 12 residues. V gave up 4 bases and J gave up 9 bases, with 12 bases separating them. Germline lookup yields CDR1 LNHDA and CDR2 SQIVND (reference sequence). Per the authors' pipeline: By means of reference gene primer amplification, nucleated cell counts were estimated. The data were produced by immunoSEQ multiplex PCR, yet TCRdb's version contains in-frame clones alone and is incomplete. Clone size and V and J calls were adopted from that table, with D and trimming inferred from the DNA. This table holds about 120,000 clones, around 86% found once. The V and J genes are TRBV19 and TRBJ1-1, with D perhaps matching TRBD1 (5 bases). Material: peripheral blood. This sequence originates from a woman aged 80 or over with acute or convalescent COVID-19. The CDR3 nucleotides read TGTGCCAGTAGTACCGGCGGGACGAAAGCTTTCTTT. Amino acids: CASSTGGTKAFF.